This T cell receptor (beta chain) was captured in a study of identical twins. A word on this clonotype: As yet, its antigen is unknown.

General study points: Models predicted less out-of-frame TCR alpha sharing in monozygotic twins than was found.

A universal primer site was created by template switching, with the cDNA bearing unique molecular identifiers. From the 5' RACE reads, TCRdb called clonotypes with MiXCR, one entry per CDR3 protein. This sample carries about 790,000 distinct CDR3 sequences, roughly 18% of them seen once, and the ten largest clones take around 13%. The V gene's germline CDR1 is DFQATT and CDR2 SNEGSKA (reference sequence). V gave up 0 bases and J gave up 4 bases; unmatched junction bases: 6. The CDR3 extends over 15 amino acids. This sample was shared with a second study, whose subject was T cells expressing NK-cell markers. That work contributes: T cells sorted in several experiments were restricted to alpha-beta TCR T cells by an anti-gamma-delta TCR antibody. There were a handful of donors in whom these clonotypes also led the CD3+CD56-NKG2C+ fraction.

The sequence was obtained from a woman between 18 and 29 years old in good health. The chain links TRBV20-1 to TRBJ2-1, with 7 bases that match TRBD2. The source material was PBMCs. The CDR3 spells CSARDLAENYNEQFF. Written as DNA, the CDR3 is TGCAGTGCTAGAGATCTAGCGGAAAATTACAATGAGCAGTTCTTC.